The TCR beta chain under discussion was sequenced for a study of cytomegalovirus exposure and HLA in healthy donors. As for the study in general: The roughly 120 validation repertoires matched the approximately 670 first-cohort repertoires in platform, a later analysis reported.

The germline gives CDR1 MNHEY, CDR2 SMNVEV (reference sequence). This CDR3 region has 14 residues. V lost 5 bases and J lost 3; bases outside the gene matches: 5. Produced via immunoSEQ multiplex PCR; TCRdb's table is partial and in-frame only. The table shows under 250,000 clones, with about 81% occurring only once. This clone has more than one count but fewer than ten. This receptor was obtained from a woman aged 25 to 45 in good health and CMV-seronegative. Sequenced material: PBMCs. The V and J genes are TRBV27 and TRBJ1-1; 8 bases fit TRBD1. CDR3 DNA sequence: TGTGCCAGCAGTCGGACAGGGTGGGACACTGAAGCTTTCTTT. This translates into CASSRTGWDTEAFF.